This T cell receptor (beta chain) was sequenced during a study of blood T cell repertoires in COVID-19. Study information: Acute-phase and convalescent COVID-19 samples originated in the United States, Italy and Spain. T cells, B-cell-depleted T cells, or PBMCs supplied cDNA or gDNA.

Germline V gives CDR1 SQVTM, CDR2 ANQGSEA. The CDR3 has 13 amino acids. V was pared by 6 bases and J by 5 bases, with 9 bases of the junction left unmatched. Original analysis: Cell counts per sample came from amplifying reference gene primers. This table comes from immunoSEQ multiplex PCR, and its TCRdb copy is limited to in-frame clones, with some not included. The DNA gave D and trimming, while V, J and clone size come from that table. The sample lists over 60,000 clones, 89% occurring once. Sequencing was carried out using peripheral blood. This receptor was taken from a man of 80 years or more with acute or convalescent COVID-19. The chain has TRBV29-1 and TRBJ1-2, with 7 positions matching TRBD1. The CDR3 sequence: CSVQQGNGYGYTF. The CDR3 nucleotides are TGCAGCGTGCAACAGGGGAATGGGTATGGCTACACCTTC.